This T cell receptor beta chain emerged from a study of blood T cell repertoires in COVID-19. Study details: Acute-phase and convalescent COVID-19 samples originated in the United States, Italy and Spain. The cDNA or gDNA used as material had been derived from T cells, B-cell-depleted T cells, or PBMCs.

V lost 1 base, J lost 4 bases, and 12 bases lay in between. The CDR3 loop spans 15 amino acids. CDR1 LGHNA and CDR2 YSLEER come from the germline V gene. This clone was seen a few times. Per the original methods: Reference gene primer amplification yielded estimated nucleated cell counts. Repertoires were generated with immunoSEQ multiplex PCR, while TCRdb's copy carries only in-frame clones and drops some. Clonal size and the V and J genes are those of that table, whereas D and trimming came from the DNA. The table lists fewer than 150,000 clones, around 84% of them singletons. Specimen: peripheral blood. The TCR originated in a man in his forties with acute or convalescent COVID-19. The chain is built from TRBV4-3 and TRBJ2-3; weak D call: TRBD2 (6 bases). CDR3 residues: CASSQGGTSADTQYF. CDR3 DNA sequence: TGCGCCAGCAGCCAAGGCGGGACCAGTGCAGATACGCAGTATTTT.